A selection of T cell receptor beta chains follows, all from one sample in a study of graft-versus-host responses after intestinal transplantation. Some clones are missing from TCRdb's copy, which holds only in-frame ones; the method was immunoSEQ multiplex PCR. The table lists over 15,000 clones, roughly 74% of them singletons. The sequences come from ileum tissue, collected 14 days after transplant. Receptors were obtained from a human patient who received an intestinal transplant, so some T cells may come from the graft donor. Both conserved end residues are part of each CDR3.

TRBV5-1,12,TRBJ2-7,CASSLVGYEQYF
TRBV19,12,TRBJ1-2,CASSWTHYGYTF
TRBV13,14,TRBJ2-5,CASSERTGGETQYF
TRBV14,15,TRBJ1-4,CASSLYRDTGEKLFF
TRBV2,14,TRBJ2-7,CASILPQGHYEQYF
TRBV6-1,15,TRBJ2-1,CASTPQLAGYNEQFF
TRBV19,16,TRBJ1-5,CASSIGTGEFGQPQHF
TRBV21-1,20,TRBJ2-1,CASSLKGGLAGLSSYNEQFF
TRBV11-2,15,TRBJ2-1,CASSLTGGVTDEQFF
TRBV27,13,TRBJ1-2,CASSLSRGGGYTF
TRBV27,15,TRBJ1-5,CASSSAPGGYQPQHF
TRBV5-1,14,TRBJ2-7,CASSLGQAPYEQYF
TRBV9,16,TRBJ2-3,CASSVRASGLGDTQYF
TRBV7-9,17,TRBJ2-2,CASSSGDRALSAGELFF
TRBV2,12,TRBJ1-1,CASSRVNTEAFF
TRBV2,15,TRBJ1-3,CASSDQAMAGNTIYF
TRBV2,15,TRBJ2-5,CASSEAGHLQETQYF
TRBV7-2,16,TRBJ1-1,CASSLGLGTSRTEAFF
TRBV2,15,TRBJ2-1,CASTRGQLTYNEQFF
TRBV30,12,TRBJ2-7,CAWSSPLPEQYF
TRBV5-1,16,TRBJ2-1,CASSFLAGGNYNEQFF
TRBV5-1,13,TRBJ1-2,CASSPGTAQGYTF
TRBV27,13,TRBJ2-2,CASSRQITGELFF
TRBV5-5,13,TRBJ1-1,CASSRQGGTEAFF
TRBV7-7,18,TRBJ2-3,CASSPTTSTSGSLNTQYF
TRBV6-5,13,TRBJ1-5,CASSSQGEGPQHF
TRBV4-1,14,TRBJ2-2,CASTTGYFTGELFF
TRBV27,14,TRBJ2-2,CASSPLGPTGELFF
TRBV9,18,TRBJ2-7,CASSARDRGHYSSYEQYF
TRBV6-5,16,TRBJ2-5,CASSYPVSGDRETQYF
TRBV30,12,TRBJ1-1,CAWSVATTEAFF
TRBV9,15,TRBJ2-3,CASSVDDPLTDTQYF
TRBV27,16,TRBJ1-1,CASSLSGRGLRYEAFF
TRBV27,14,TRBJ1-5,CASSLSPGNQPQHF
TRBV21-1,14,TRBJ1-5,CASSTGRGDQPQHF
TRBV10-3,12,TRBJ2-3,CAISESRDTQYF
TRBV27,13,TRBJ1-4,CASSSTTNEKLFF
TRBV11-2,14,TRBJ2-3,CASSFSGDPDTQYF
TRBV25-1,14,TRBJ1-6,CASGRDELNSPLHF
TRBV5-1,18,TRBJ2-1,CASSSGLAGPWGDNEQFF
TRBV19,14,TRBJ2-7,CASSRTGATYEQYF
TRBV6-5,13,TRBJ1-1,CASSYSVNTEAFF
TRBV7-2,15,TRBJ1-2,CASSIGTGRLYGYTF
TRBV7-9,15,TRBJ1-1,CASSLSRETNTEAFF
TRBV5-1,9,TRBJ2-7,CAREFEQYF
TRBV21-1,18,TRBJ2-1,CASSQPKIAGVSYNEQFF
TRBV2,14,TRBJ1-5,CASSKDRGNQPQHF
TRBV9,14,TRBJ2-1,CASSEREGYNEQFF
TRBV5-1,16,TRBJ1-1,CASSWFSGQGANEAFF
TRBV7-2,15,TRBJ2-5,CASSLGGAIQETQYF
TRBV7-9,13,TRBJ2-1,CATTGLSYNEQFF
TRBV2,15,TRBJ2-5,CASSEEGHGGETQYF
TRBV6-6,16,TRBJ1-1,CASRLTGGGWNTEAFF
TRBV13,14,TRBJ2-3,CASSPRAREDTQYF
TRBV29-1,14,TRBJ2-1,CSVEYGSSYNEQFF
TRBV30,13,TRBJ2-2,CAWSSGLTGELFF
TRBV21-1,9,TRBJ2-7,CAASYEQYF
TRBV29-1,12,TRBJ1-4,CSVQKGDEKLFF
TRBV7-2,14,TRBJ1-4,CASSTHGGDEKLFF